These 32 T cell receptor beta chains originate from one sample sequenced in a study of cytomegalovirus exposure and HLA in healthy donors (dated by TCRdb to about 2017). Receptor libraries were prepared by the immunoSEQ multiplex PCR assay. A mixture of 60 forward primers for TCR Vbeta segments and 13 reverse primers for TCR Jbeta segments was used in the multiplex PCR. The source is immuneACCESS, and TCRdb retained only in-frame sequences with V and J called. Part of the clones is not carried over; for the studies checked, unresolved V genes explain less than half of this, and the remainder is unexplained. In this sample the table shows 90,000 to 120,000 clones, around 10% of which occur a single time. The biggest ten clones account for approximately 6.1% of the sample. Source material: PBMCs. The source of these receptors is a man aged 40-49 years in good health and CMV-seropositive.

This clone has just a few counts. The chain employs TRBV29-1 and TRBJ1-1, with 7 nucleotides matching TRBD1. This CDR3 region has 13 residues. With V trimmed by 2 bases and J by 4 bases, 4 bases remained unmatched. Germline V gene data show CDR1 as SQVTM and CDR2 as ANQGSEA. Written as DNA, the CDR3 is TGCAGCGTTGAAAGGGGGCTACGCACTGAAGCTTTCTTT. Amino acid sequence: CSVERGLRTEAFF.

In its sample, this clone was seen a few times. This chain joins TRBV7-9 and TRBJ2-3; 7 bases line up with TRBD2. CDR1 is SEHNR, CDR2 FQNEAQ, per germline (reference sequence). V lost 1 base, J lost 4 bases, and 5 bases stayed unmatched. The CDR3 totals 15 residues. CDR3 sequence reads: CASSLGGSPSDTQYF. Here the CDR3 DNA reads TGTGCCAGCAGCTTAGGCGGGAGCCCCTCAGATACGCAGTATTTT.

This clone was observed a few times. The chain is built from TRBV19 and TRBJ2-2, with TRBD1 identical over 10 bases. With V trimmed by 10 bases and J by 1 base, 9 bases remained unmatched. The CDR3 sequence is 16 residues long. Germline loops: CDR1 LNHDA, CDR2 SQIVND (reference sequence). This CDR3 reads CAIIDRGLWNTGELFF. The CDR3 bases are TGTGCCATTATAGACAGGGGGCTCTGGAACACCGGGGAGCTGTTTTTT. The complete variable domain, with remaining parts taken from reference TRBV19 and TRBJ2-2, reads DGGITQSPKYLFRKEGQNVTLSCEQNLNHDAMYWYRQDPGQGLRLIYYSQIVNDFQKGDIAEGYSVSREKKESFPLTVTSAQKNPTAFYLCAIIDRGLWNTGELFFGEGSRLTVL.

This clone has more than one count but fewer than ten. This chain links TRBV6-6 with TRBJ2-1; 10 bases are shared with TRBD2. This CDR3 spans 16 amino acids. Germline CDR1 MNHNY, CDR2 SVGAGI (reference sequence). V lost 7 bases to trimming and J lost 0 bases; unmatched junction nucleotides: 6. The CDR3 DNA reads TGTGCCAGCACCCCTACTAGCGGGACCTCCTACAATGAGCAGTTCTTC. It yields the protein CASTPTSGTSYNEQFF.

V gene TRBV9 combines with J gene TRBJ1-2; D uncertain. The V end was cut by 0 bases, the J end by 6 bases, with 12 bases between. This CDR3 region has 14 residues. CDR1 and CDR2 from the germline V gene are SGDLS and YYNGEE. CDR3 sequence: CASSVASGNHGYTF. Written as DNA, the CDR3 is TGTGCCAGCAGCGTAGCTAGCGGAAATCATGGCTACACCTTC.

The chain is built from TRBV18 and TRBJ2-5; a weak D match, TRBD1 (5 bases). This CDR3 spans 15 amino acids. Trimming took 0 bases from V and 5 from J, leaving 13 bases between them. Looked up from germline, CDR1 is KGHSH and CDR2 is LQKENI. CDR3 bases: TGTGCCAGCTCACCACCGCAAGGGGTCGGCGAGACCCAGTACTTC. Protein: CASSPPQGVGETQYF.

This chain joins TRBV7-3 and TRBJ1-3, with D hard to call. V was clipped by 5 bases and J by 2 bases, with 10 bases between them. The CDR3 contains 14 residues. Germline V gene lookup returns CDR1 SGHTA and CDR2 FQGTGA. The CDR3 is CASSAGGTGNTIYF. The CDR3 region has the DNA TGTGCCAGCAGCGCTGGCGGGACTGGAAACACCATATATTTT.

There are a few counts of this clone. DNA of the CDR3: TGCGCCAGCAGCTTGGGTAATAGCGGGAGTTCAGAAGCTGAGCAGTTCTTC. Translated, it gives CASSLGNSGSSEAEQFF. This rearrangement joins TRBV5-1 to TRBJ2-1; TRBD2 aligns across 9 bases. The CDR3 runs 17 residues. CDR1 SGHRS and CDR2 YFSETQ come from the germline V gene. V was pared by 0 bases and J by 9 bases, with 13 bases of the junction left unmatched. Combining the CDR3 with reference TRBV5-1 and TRBJ2-1 gives the whole variable domain KAGVTQTPRYLIKTRGQQVTLSCSPISGHRSVSWYQQTPGQGLQFLFEYFSETQRNKGNFPGRFSGRQFSNSRSEMNVSTLELGDSALYLCASSLGNSGSSEAEQFFGPGTRLTVL.

The gene calls are TRBV6-5 and TRBJ1-5; D remains unclear. Trimming stripped 0 bases from V and 0 bases from J, with 9 bases between. The CDR3 length is 16 residues. The germline V gene has CDR1 MNHEY and CDR2 SVGAGI. CDR3 coding DNA: TGTGCCAGCAGTTACTCCGGGGTCGGTAGCAATCAGCCCCAGCATTTT. Translating gives CASSYSGVGSNQPQHF.

V usage is TRBV2 and J usage is TRBJ2-7; 11 positions match TRBD2. The CDR3 consists of 14 residues. The germline V gene has CDR1 SNHLY and CDR2 FYNNEI. Unmatched junction bases numbered 6, after V lost 10 bases and J lost 1 base. CDR3 sequence: CATSGTSGSYEQYF. CDR3 nucleotide sequence: TGTGCCACCTCCGGGACTAGCGGTTCCTACGAGCAGTACTTC. The full variable domain, with the rest looked up from reference TRBV2 and TRBJ2-7, is EPEVTQTPSHQVTQMGQEVILRCVPISNHLYFYWYRQILGQKVEFLVSFYNNEISEKSEIFDDQFSVERPDGSNFTLKIRSTKLEDSAMYFCATSGTSGSYEQYFGPGTRLTVT.

The rearrangement links TRBV9 to TRBJ2-2; a weak D match, TRBD1 (6 bases). CDR3 length: 14 residues. The germline V gene has CDR1 SGDLS and CDR2 YYNGEE. V was trimmed by 3 bases and J by 8 bases, leaving 14 bases between them. The CDR3 DNA reads as TGTGCCAGCAGCGCAGGGACAACTGCTGGGGAGCTGTTTTTT. As protein: CASSAGTTAGELFF.

This clone was detected only a few times. The chain links TRBV14 to TRBJ2-3; the match to TRBD2 covers 11 bases. Germline CDR1 is SGHDN and CDR2 is FVKESK. The CDR3 is 18 residues long. V shed 1 base and J 1 base; nucleotides not matched to a gene: 7. CDR3 sequence (DNA): TGTGCCAGCAGCCAAGTTCCCGTACTAGCGGGAGGCACAGATACGCAGTATTTT. Protein: CASSQVPVLAGGTDTQYF.

A few counts support this clone. V gene TRBV2 combines with J gene TRBJ2-3; 10 bases fit TRBD2. V was clipped by 5 bases and J by 1 base; unmatched bases: 6. The CDR3 covers 16 residues. From germline, CDR1 is SNHLY and CDR2 FYNNEI. CDR3 region: CASSPSGSYGTDTQYF. The CDR3 DNA follows: TGTGCCAGCAGTCCTAGCGGGAGTTATGGCACAGATACGCAGTATTTT. Combining the CDR3 with reference TRBV2 and TRBJ2-3 gives the whole variable domain EPEVTQTPSHQVTQMGQEVILRCVPISNHLYFYWYRQILGQKVEFLVSFYNNEISEKSEIFDDQFSVERPDGSNFTLKIRSTKLEDSAMYFCASSPSGSYGTDTQYFGPGTRLTVL.

About this clone: At the DNA level, this CDR3 is encoded by other sequences in the same sample as well. The J gene is TRBJ2-1, the V gene TRBV2; the match to TRBD2 covers 11 bases. V lost 4 bases and J lost 1; bases outside the gene matches: 0. The CDR3 is 15 residues long. Germline-derived CDR1 and CDR2 are SNHLY and FYNNEI. Here the CDR3 DNA reads TGTGCCAGCAGTGTAGCGGGAGGGTCCTACAATGAGCAGTTCTTC. The encoded protein is CASSVAGGSYNEQFF. The full variable domain, in which reference TRBV2 and TRBJ2-1 provide the parts outside the CDR3, is EPEVTQTPSHQVTQMGQEVILRCVPISNHLYFYWYRQILGQKVEFLVSFYNNEISEKSEIFDDQFSVERPDGSNFTLKIRSTKLEDSAMYFCASSVAGGSYNEQFFGPGTRLTVL.

V usage is TRBV5-8 and J usage is TRBJ2-7; possibly TRBD1 for D (6 bases). The CDR3 is made up of 14 amino acids. The germline CDR1 and CDR2 sequences are SGHTS and YDEGEE. The V end lost 4 bases, the J end lost 0 bases, and 11 bases lay between the germline ends. CDR3 protein: CASSHWDTSYEQYF. As DNA, the CDR3 is TGTGCCAGCAGCCATTGGGACACCTCCTACGAGCAGTACTTC.

The sample holds a few counts of this clone. V and J are TRBV27 and TRBJ1-5, with D maybe TRBD1 (6 bases). The ends were cut back, 6 bases at V and 5 bases at J, with 11 bases in the middle. The CDR3 totals 13 residues. Germline values: CDR1 MNHEY, CDR2 SMNVEV (reference sequence). CDR3 nucleotide sequence: TGTGCCAGCAGCTTGGACAGATATCAGCCCCAGCATTTT. Amino acids: CASSLDRYQPQHF.

This clone was seen more than once but under ten times. The chain links TRBV29-1 to TRBJ2-1; 7 bases fit TRBD2. The germline gives CDR1 SQVTM, CDR2 ANQGSEA. The CDR3 covers 13 residues. Germline trimming cut 6 bases from V and 4 bases from J; bases unmatched to any gene: 6. The CDR3 region is CSVPPSGYNEQFF. The CDR3, as DNA: TGCAGCGTCCCCCCTAGCGGTTACAATGAGCAGTTCTTC.

The chain combines TRBV4-2 with TRBJ2-1; 7 bases fit TRBD2. Looked up from germline, CDR1 is LGHNA and CDR2 is YNFKEQ. Germline trimming cut 4 bases from V and 3 bases from J; bases unmatched to any gene: 9. The CDR3 runs 16 residues. CDR3 coding DNA: TGTGCCAGCAGCCCCACTAGCGAAGAAGGCTACAATGAGCAGTTCTTC. It is translated as CASSPTSEEGYNEQFF.

This clone was observed a handful of times. The V and J genes are TRBV10-1 and TRBJ2-4; 9 nucleotides match TRBD1. CDR1 and CDR2 from the germline V gene are WNHNN and SYGVQD (reference sequence). This CDR3 has 18 amino acids. J was trimmed by 0 bases and V by 9 bases; bases with no gene match: 15. The CDR3 spells CASKIGLPGQGAKNIQYF. CDR3 sequence (DNA): TGCGCCAGTAAAATCGGACTACCGGGACAGGGAGCCAAAAACATTCAGTACTTC.

The V gene is TRBV2, the J gene TRBJ2-3; perhaps TRBD2 as D (5 bases). The CDR3 is 13 residues long. Germline values: CDR1 SNHLY, CDR2 FYNNEI. Trimming shortened V by 8 bases and J by 2 bases, and 11 bases separated the two germline ends. The CDR3 sequence is CASLGLATDTQYF. In DNA form, the CDR3 reads TGTGCCAGCCTCGGGCTAGCCACAGATACGCAGTATTTT.

This clone turned up a few times. This chain links TRBV5-1 with TRBJ2-2; TRBD1 matches at 11 bases. The germline V gene has CDR1 SGHRS and CDR2 YFSETQ. The CDR3 has 16 residues. With 4 bases clipped from V and 5 bases from J, the junction kept 7 bases outside the gene matches. Here the CDR3 DNA reads TGCGCCAGCAGCCCGGGAGGACAGGGGGCGACCGGGGAGCTGTTTTTT. Encoded protein: CASSPGGQGATGELFF.

The chain has TRBV7-2 and TRBJ2-7; 7 bases agree with TRBD2. The germline CDR1 and CDR2 sequences are SGHTA and FQGNSA. This CDR3 is 14 amino acids long. Germline trimming cut 1 base from V and 5 bases from J; bases unmatched to any gene: 5. The DNA of the CDR3 is TGTGCCAGCAGCTTAGAGGGACTAACAAACGAGCAGTACTTC. It is translated as CASSLEGLTNEQYF.

This clone was seen a few times. The chain uses TRBV30 and TRBJ1-2; 7 nucleotides line up with TRBD1. CDR1 is GTSNPN and CDR2 is SVGIG in the germline V gene (reference sequence). Trimming cost V 3 bases and J 5 bases; bases outside gene matches: 9. This CDR3 has 14 residues. CDR3: CAWRFRGSWYGYTF. Written as DNA, the CDR3 is TGTGCCTGGAGGTTCAGGGGGTCTTGGTATGGCTACACCTTC.

The J gene is TRBJ2-5, the V gene TRBV7-9, with TRBD2 matching over 7 bases. The closer fit of TRBJ2-7 to the DNA end suggests the J call may be wrong. CDR1 SEHNR and CDR2 FQNEAQ come from the germline V gene (reference sequence). This CDR3 spans 16 amino acids. CDR3 in DNA: TGTGCCAGCAGCTTATCTAGCGGTCAGTATACCTACGAGCAGTACTTC. It translates to CASSLSSGQYTYEQYF.

The V call is TRBV15, the J call TRBJ2-5, with D possibly matching TRBD2 (6 bases). CDR1 is LNHNV, CDR2 YYDKDF, per germline (reference sequence). This CDR3 is built from 13 residues. The germline V and J ends were trimmed by 8 bases and 5 bases, with 15 bases remaining between them. CDR3 sequence: CATRLEVVETQYF. The CDR3 DNA reads as TGTGCCACCCGACTAGAGGTAGTCGAGACCCAGTACTTC.

This clone came up a few times. V usage is TRBV28 and J usage is TRBJ1-2; a possible D gene is TRBD1 (5 bases). V lost 3 bases and J lost 0, with 8 bases in between. The V gene's germline CDR1 is MDHEN and CDR2 SYDVKM. The CDR3 has 14 residues. CDR3 DNA sequence: TGTGCCAGCAGTTTGGGCAGGGCTAACTATGGCTACACCTTC. It encodes CASSLGRANYGYTF.

This clone was seen a handful of times. The CDR3 is CASSRGGTGETQYF. CDR3 coding DNA: TGCGCCAGCAGCCGGGGCGGGACAGGAGAGACCCAGTACTTC. V usage is TRBV5-1 and J usage is TRBJ2-5; 8 bases fit TRBD1. Looked up from germline, CDR1 is SGHRS and CDR2 is YFSETQ. After removal of 4 bases from V and 4 bases from J, the junction contained 6 bases not matched to a gene. This CDR3 comprises 14 residues.

The table lists this clone with a few counts. The rearrangement joins TRBV29-1 to TRBJ1-1, with 8 positions matching TRBD1. This CDR3 is built from 11 residues. After removal of 6 bases from V and 3 bases from J, the junction contained 0 bases not matched to a gene. Per germline, CDR1 SQVTM and CDR2 ANQGSEA. Written as DNA, the CDR3 is TGCAGCGTACAGGGGGACACTGAAGCTTTCTTT. It translates to CSVQGDTEAFF.

This clone has at least ten counts. This rearrangement joins TRBV5-6 to TRBJ2-7; 11 positions agree with TRBD2. CDR3 length: 13 amino acids. V gave up 3 bases and J gave up 4 bases; unmatched junction bases: 0. The germline V gene encodes CDR1 SGHDT and CDR2 YYEEEE. The CDR3 region has the DNA TGTGCCAGCAGCTGGACTAGCGGGTACGAGCAGTACTTC. This translates into CASSWTSGYEQYF.

This clone was detected only a few times. The chain has TRBV5-1 and TRBJ2-4; no clear D. Per the germline V gene, CDR1 is SGHRS and CDR2 is YFSETQ. There are 15 residues in the CDR3. The germline V and J ends were trimmed by 0 bases and 5 bases, with 12 bases remaining between them. CDR3 in amino acids: CASSLVYSWENIQYF. In DNA form, the CDR3 reads TGCGCCAGCAGCTTGGTTTACAGTTGGGAAAACATTCAGTACTTC.

This clone was picked up a small number of times. V usage is TRBV7-2 and J usage is TRBJ1-1; 9 bases map to TRBD1. The CDR3 runs to 14 residues. V lost 6 bases and J lost 0; bases outside the gene matches: 2. Germline CDR1 and CDR2: SGHTA and FQGNSA. The CDR3 is CASRQGALNTEAFF. The CDR3 DNA sequence: TGTGCCAGCAGACAGGGGGCGCTGAACACTGAAGCTTTCTTT.

This clone was counted a few times. This sequence joins TRBV4-3 and TRBJ1-1; no clear D. Germline V CDR1 and CDR2: LGHNA, YSLEER. V dropped 1 base and J dropped 7 bases, with 10 bases sitting between them. The CDR3 runs to 13 residues. The CDR3 DNA reads as TGCGCCAGCAGCCAAGGTCGCCAGGTTGAAGCTTTCTTT. It encodes CASSQGRQVEAFF.